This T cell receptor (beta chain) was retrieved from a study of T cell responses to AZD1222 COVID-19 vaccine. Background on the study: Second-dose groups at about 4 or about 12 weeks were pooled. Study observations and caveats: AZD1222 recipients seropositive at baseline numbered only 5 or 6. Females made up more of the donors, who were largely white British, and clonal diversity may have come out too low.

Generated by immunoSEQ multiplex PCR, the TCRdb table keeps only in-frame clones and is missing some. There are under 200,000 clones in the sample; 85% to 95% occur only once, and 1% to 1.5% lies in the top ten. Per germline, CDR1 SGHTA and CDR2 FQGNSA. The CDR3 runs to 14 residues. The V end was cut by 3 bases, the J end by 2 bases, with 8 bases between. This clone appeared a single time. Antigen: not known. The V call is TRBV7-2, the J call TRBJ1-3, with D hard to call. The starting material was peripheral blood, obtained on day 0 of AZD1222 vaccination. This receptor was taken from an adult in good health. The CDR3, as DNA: TGTGCCAGCAGCTTCGGTACACCTGGAAACACCATATATTTT. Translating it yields CASSFGTPGNTIYF.